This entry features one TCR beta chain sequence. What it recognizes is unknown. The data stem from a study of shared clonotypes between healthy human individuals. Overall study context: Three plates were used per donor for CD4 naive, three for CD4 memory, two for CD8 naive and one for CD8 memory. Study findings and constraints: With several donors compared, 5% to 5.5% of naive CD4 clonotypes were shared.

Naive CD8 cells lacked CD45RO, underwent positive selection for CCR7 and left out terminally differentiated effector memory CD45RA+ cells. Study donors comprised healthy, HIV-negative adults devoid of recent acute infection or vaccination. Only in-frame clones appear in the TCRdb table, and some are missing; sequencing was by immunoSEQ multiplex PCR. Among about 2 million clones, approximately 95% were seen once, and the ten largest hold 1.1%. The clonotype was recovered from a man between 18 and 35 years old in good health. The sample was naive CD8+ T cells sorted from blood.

The CDR3 DNA reads as TGTGCCAGCAGCCGCAAGGGACAGGAGGTAACTGGAAACACCATATATTTT. The encoded protein is CASSRKGQEVTGNTIYF. The V call is TRBV5-4, the J call TRBJ1-3, with 8 nucleotides matching TRBD1. Per the germline V gene, CDR1 is SGHNT and CDR2 is YYREEE (reference sequence). This CDR3 is built from 17 residues. Trimming took 4 bases from V and 2 from J; bases not matched to a gene: 11.